This T cell receptor (beta chain) was retrieved from a study of T cell repertoires in cytomegalovirus infection. Study details: In the study, CMV epitopes included recently identified HLA-C-restricted and well-studied HLA-B-restricted ones. Public TCR beta signatures were indicative of both CMV infection and a matching HLA type.

TCRdb reprocessed the reads via MiXCR and lists one record per CDR3 protein. This table has fewer than 950,000 distinct CDR3 sequences, about 31% appearing once. Note on this clonotype: Its antigen is unidentified.

This TCR derives from a human donor in good health (CMV status not recorded). Some clones in this sample may be carry-over from other donors' samples. The source was cultured CD8+ T cells from PBMCs, collected from culture after CMV antigen stimulation.

Here the CDR3 DNA reads TGTGCCAGCAGCCCGACAGGACTCGGCTTTTCACCCCTCCACTTT. This translates into CASSPTGLGFSPLHF. This rearrangement joins TRBV7-9 to TRBJ1-6, with D possibly TRBD1 on 6 matching bases. Per germline, CDR1 SEHNR and CDR2 FQNEAQ (reference sequence). Trimming took off 5 bases at V and 9 bases at J, with 17 bases between the two ends. The length of the CDR3 is 15 residues.